Following are 4 T cell receptor beta chains from one sample sequenced in a study of blood T cell repertoires in COVID-19. The data were produced by immunoSEQ multiplex PCR, yet TCRdb's version contains in-frame clones alone and is incomplete. In the table there are about 370,000 clones, roughly 90% of which are singletons. Sequencing was carried out using peripheral blood. These receptors all stem from a woman aged 25 to 39 with COVID-19, enrolled during active disease.

The chain is built from TRBV18 and TRBJ1-2, with D perhaps matching TRBD1 (5 bases). The CDR3 is 18 amino acids. Per germline, CDR1 KGHSH and CDR2 LQKENI. Trimming took off 3 bases at V and 8 bases at J, with 28 bases between the two ends. The CDR3 sequence: CASSPSGPQAIAESGYTF. The CDR3 coding sequence is TGTGCCAGCTCACCGTCGGGCCCACAGGCAATCGCCGAATCGGGCTACACCTTC.

The V gene is TRBV7-8, the J gene TRBJ2-2; TRBD1 matches at 8 bases. The CDR3 length is 14 residues. J gave up 5 bases and V 6 bases, and 5 bases lay outside the gene matches. The germline V gene encodes CDR1 SGHVS and CDR2 FQNEAQ. The CDR3 protein is CASRGQGGTGELFF. The CDR3 DNA sequence: TGTGCCAGCAGAGGACAGGGTGGGACCGGGGAGCTGTTTTTT.

Concerning this clone: This CDR3 is also generated by other DNA sequences in the sample. The V and J genes are TRBV29-1 and TRBJ1-3; 8 bases are shared with TRBD1. This CDR3 is built from 14 residues. Looked up from germline, CDR1 is SQVTM and CDR2 is ANQGSEA. V gave up 4 bases and J gave up 0 bases; unmatched junction bases: 2. CDR3 sequence reads: CSVGTGGSGNTIYF. CDR3 bases: TGCAGCGTTGGTACAGGGGGCTCTGGAAACACCATATATTTT.

Note on this clone: Other DNA sequences within the sample encode an identical CDR3. V and J are TRBV6-2 or TRBV6-3 and TRBJ1-5; no reliable D call. Trimming took 0 bases from V and 4 from J, leaving 7 bases between them. Germline loops: CDR1 MNHEY, CDR2 SVGEGT. The CDR3 sequence is 14 residues long. The CDR3 spells CASSYSGGNQPQHF. CDR3 nucleotides: TGTGCCAGCAGTTACTCTGGCGGGAATCAGCCCCAGCATTTT.